Shown below are 19 T cell receptor beta chains from a single sample sequenced in a study of blood T cells in healthy people across ages (dated by TCRdb to the mid-2010s). Receptor libraries were prepared by 5' RACE. Sequencing took place on an Illumina HiSeq 2500. The second PCR ran for about 7 to 11 cycles and used a J-beta primer mix along with a sample-barcoded 5' primer. The public reads were reprocessed in TCRdb via fastp at Q25 and MiXCR, keeping in-frame beta chains. Each entry merges the rows of one CDR3 protein and shows their most common DNA and genes. This sample has about 1.5 million distinct CDR3 sequences in its table, and roughly 43% of those were observed once. The top ten clonotypes cover roughly 3.7% of the sample. The source material was blood. The origin of the receptors is a woman aged 18-35 years in good health.

A note on this clonotype: A much larger clone lies one base from this, so it may be a read error. V and J are TRBV29-1 and TRBJ2-5; the match to TRBD2 covers 7 bases. With the DNA end fitting TRBJ2-7 better, the J assignment may be wrong. The CDR3 is made up of 13 amino acids. Germline V gene data show CDR1 as SQVTM and CDR2 as ANQGSEA. The CDR3 region has the DNA TGCAGCGTGCGCGGGAGAGGGCCCTACGAGCAGTACTTC. Translating it yields CSVRGRGPYEQYF.

V is TRBV27 and J is TRBJ2-7; 7 bases fit TRBD2. Trimming cost V 6 bases and J 7 bases; bases outside gene matches: 12. This CDR3 contains 14 residues. Germline-derived CDR1 and CDR2 are MNHEY and SMNVEV (reference sequence). The chain's CDR3 is CASSFRIREGEQYF. CDR3 DNA: TGTGCCAGCAGCTTTAGGATCAGGGAGGGAGAGCAGTACTTC.

The V call is TRBV5-1, the J call TRBJ2-1, with TRBD2 identical over 14 bases. The V gene end was trimmed by 4 bases and the J gene end by 5 bases; junction bases not matched to a gene: 5. This CDR3 spans 16 amino acids. CDR1 is SGHRS and CDR2 is YFSETQ in the germline V gene. The CDR3 bases are TGCGCCAGCAGCCCCCCGACTAGCGGGGGGGACAATGAGCAGTTCTTC. Translating gives CASSPPTSGGDNEQFF. The full variable domain, its missing parts supplied by reference TRBV5-1 and TRBJ2-1, is KAGVTQTPRYLIKTRGQQVTLSCSPISGHRSVSWYQQTPGQGLQFLFEYFSETQRNKGNFPGRFSGRQFSNSRSEMNVSTLELGDSALYLCASSPPTSGGDNEQFFGPGTRLTVL.

On this clonotype: This clone may be a read error of a much larger clone one base away. The CDR3 sequence is CASSWTGGNYGYAF. In DNA, the CDR3 is TGTGCCAGCAGCTGGACAGGTGGCAATTATGGCTACGCCTTC. The chain employs TRBV7-9 and TRBJ1-2; TRBD1 matches 7 bases. The CDR3 consists of 14 residues. The germline gives CDR1 SEHNR, CDR2 FQNEAQ (reference sequence).

J is TRBJ1-4 and V is TRBV7-9, with a weak D call TRBD1 (6 bases). The CDR3 sequence is 15 residues long. V was trimmed by 3 bases and J by 7 bases, leaving 15 bases between them. Germline CDR1 is SEHNR and CDR2 is FQNEAQ (reference sequence). The CDR3 coding sequence is TGTGCCAGCAGCTTTTCTGGCAGGGGAAGTGAAAAACTGTTTTTT. It codes for CASSFSGRGSEKLFF.

This clonotype was picked up a small number of times. The CDR3 DNA follows: TGTGCCAGCAGTCAAAGACAGGGGGCGGACAGCCCTTTCTTT. Residues: CASSQRQGADSPFF. V is TRBV12-3 or TRBV12-4 and J is TRBJ1-1, with 10 positions matching TRBD1. The junction had 12 bases not matched to a gene; V was cut back by 5 bases and J by 12 bases. The CDR3 length is 14 residues.

This clonotype was picked up many times. The V and J genes are TRBV29-1 and TRBJ1-2; perhaps TRBD1 as D (5 bases). The V end lost 5 bases, the J end lost 2 bases, and 9 bases lay between the germline ends. Germline V lookup: CDR1 SQVTM, CDR2 ANQGSEA. The CDR3 totals 12 residues. CDR3 in amino acids: CSVSDSNYGYTF. Here the CDR3 DNA reads TGCAGCGTTTCAGACAGCAACTATGGCTACACCTTC.

A word on this clonotype: Relative to the germline gene, one junction end is altered; a read error may explain this. The chain is built from TRBV5-1 and TRBJ2-1; 7 bases agree with TRBD1. Germline values: CDR1 SGHRS, CDR2 YFSETQ. This CDR3 is 14 amino acids long. The CDR3 sequence is CTSSIGQVYNEQFF. The DNA for the CDR3 is TGCACCAGCAGCATTGGACAGGTTTACAATGAGCAGTTCTTC.

There are a few counts of this clonotype. The chain has TRBV7-9 and TRBJ2-1, with a possible D match to TRBD2 (5 bases). Per germline, CDR1 SEHNR and CDR2 FQNEAQ (reference sequence). Trimming cost V 2 bases and J 5 bases, with 10 bases left between them. This CDR3 is built from 14 residues. DNA for the CDR3: TGTGCCAGCAGCTTATATTTCGGGGACAATGAGCAGTTCTTC. Its protein is CASSLYFGDNEQFF.

The chain has TRBV4-1 and TRBJ1-5; no definite D call. V lost 6 bases and J lost 3, with 21 bases in between. CDR3 length equals 17 residues. Germline V gives CDR1 MGHRA, CDR2 YSYEKL. The CDR3 reads CASRERTAITANQPQHF. DNA for the CDR3: TGCGCCAGCAGAGAAAGAACAGCAATTACCGCCAATCAGCCCCAGCATTTT.

V usage is TRBV12-3 or TRBV12-4 and J usage is TRBJ2-7; D is uncertain. The CDR3 has 14 amino acids. The V end was cut by 5 bases, the J end by 0 bases, with 11 bases between. The CDR3 DNA follows: TGTGCCAGCAGTCCAAACCGGGCCTCCTACGAGCAGTACTTC. Translating gives CASSPNRASYEQYF.

This clonotype was recorded a few times. The V and J genes are TRBV5-6 and TRBJ1-2; D uncertain. The CDR3 extends over 13 amino acids. V gave up 4 bases and J gave up 4 bases, with 11 bases separating them. CDR1 and CDR2 (germline): SGHDT, YYEEEE. This chain's CDR3 is CASSKRRLYGYTF. The CDR3 bases are TGTGCCAGCAGCAAGAGGAGACTCTATGGCTACACCTTC.

This clonotype was picked up a small number of times. The J gene is TRBJ1-4, the V gene TRBV7-9; no reliable D call. V lost 2 bases and J 8 bases, leaving 12 bases between the germline ends. CDR1 is SEHNR, CDR2 FQNEAQ, per germline (reference sequence). This CDR3 is built from 14 residues. DNA for the CDR3: TGTGCCAGCAGCTTAATTGGGATTGGCGAAAAACTGTTTTTT. Encoded protein: CASSLIGIGEKLFF.

Written as DNA, the CDR3 is TGTGCCAGCAGTTACCGACAAATCTCCTACAATGAGCAGTACTTC. It yields the protein CASSYRQISYNEQYF. This sequence joins TRBV6-6 and TRBJ2-7, with D unresolved. This CDR3 is built from 15 residues. Germline-derived CDR1 and CDR2 are MNHNY and SVGAGI (reference sequence). The ends were cut back, 2 bases at V and 7 bases at J, with 18 bases in the middle.

In its sample, this clonotype was seen a few times. This sequence joins TRBV6-2 or TRBV6-3 and TRBJ2-3, with 7 bases lining up with TRBD1. Germline V gene sequence: CDR1 MNHEY, CDR2 SVGEGT. There are 16 residues in the CDR3. The trim removed 6 bases at V and 0 bases at J, leaving 9 bases unmatched. The CDR3 nucleotides read TGTGCCAGCAGGAGAAGACAGGGACCTAGCACAGATACGCAGTATTTT. This codes for CASRRRQGPSTDTQYF.

The rearrangement joins TRBV5-5 to TRBJ1-5; tentatively, D is TRBD1 (5 bases). The ends were cut back, 2 bases at V and 3 bases at J, with 15 bases in the middle. This CDR3 contains 16 residues. CDR1 and CDR2 (germline): SGHKS, YYEKEE (reference sequence). The CDR3 DNA sequence: TGTGCCAGCAGCTTTGTTTATCGGGGGGACAATCAGCCCCAGCATTTT. Encoded protein: CASSFVYRGDNQPQHF.

The chain carries TRBV4-3 and TRBJ2-7; D possibly uses TRBD1 or TRBD2 (5 bases each). Germline values: CDR1 LGHNA, CDR2 YSLEER. V lost 4 bases, J lost 1 base, and 11 bases lay in between. CDR3 size: 14 residues. DNA of the CDR3: TGCGCCAGCAGCCTTTGGGGGAAATCCTACGAGCAGTACTTC. Amino acids: CASSLWGKSYEQYF.

This clonotype was found once. The chain combines TRBV5-1 with TRBJ1-6; D possibly corresponds to TRBD1 (5 bases). From germline, CDR1 is SGHRS and CDR2 YFSETQ. CDR3 size: 17 residues. V was clipped by 0 bases and J by 6 bases, with 16 bases between them. CDR3 amino acids: CASSLGGHRNGNSPLHF. The CDR3 DNA reads as TGCGCCAGCAGCTTGGGAGGACACCGGAATGGTAATTCACCCCTCCACTTT.

In DNA form, the CDR3 reads TGCGCCAGCAGCCATCAAACGGGACGGCGAAGTACTGAAGCTTTCTTT. It yields the protein CASSHQTGRRSTEAFF. The chain has TRBV4-3 and TRBJ1-1; a weak D match, TRBD1 (5 bases). Germline V CDR1 and CDR2: LGHNA, YSLEER. The CDR3 extends over 16 amino acids. V was cut by 3 bases and J by 5 bases, with 19 bases left in between.